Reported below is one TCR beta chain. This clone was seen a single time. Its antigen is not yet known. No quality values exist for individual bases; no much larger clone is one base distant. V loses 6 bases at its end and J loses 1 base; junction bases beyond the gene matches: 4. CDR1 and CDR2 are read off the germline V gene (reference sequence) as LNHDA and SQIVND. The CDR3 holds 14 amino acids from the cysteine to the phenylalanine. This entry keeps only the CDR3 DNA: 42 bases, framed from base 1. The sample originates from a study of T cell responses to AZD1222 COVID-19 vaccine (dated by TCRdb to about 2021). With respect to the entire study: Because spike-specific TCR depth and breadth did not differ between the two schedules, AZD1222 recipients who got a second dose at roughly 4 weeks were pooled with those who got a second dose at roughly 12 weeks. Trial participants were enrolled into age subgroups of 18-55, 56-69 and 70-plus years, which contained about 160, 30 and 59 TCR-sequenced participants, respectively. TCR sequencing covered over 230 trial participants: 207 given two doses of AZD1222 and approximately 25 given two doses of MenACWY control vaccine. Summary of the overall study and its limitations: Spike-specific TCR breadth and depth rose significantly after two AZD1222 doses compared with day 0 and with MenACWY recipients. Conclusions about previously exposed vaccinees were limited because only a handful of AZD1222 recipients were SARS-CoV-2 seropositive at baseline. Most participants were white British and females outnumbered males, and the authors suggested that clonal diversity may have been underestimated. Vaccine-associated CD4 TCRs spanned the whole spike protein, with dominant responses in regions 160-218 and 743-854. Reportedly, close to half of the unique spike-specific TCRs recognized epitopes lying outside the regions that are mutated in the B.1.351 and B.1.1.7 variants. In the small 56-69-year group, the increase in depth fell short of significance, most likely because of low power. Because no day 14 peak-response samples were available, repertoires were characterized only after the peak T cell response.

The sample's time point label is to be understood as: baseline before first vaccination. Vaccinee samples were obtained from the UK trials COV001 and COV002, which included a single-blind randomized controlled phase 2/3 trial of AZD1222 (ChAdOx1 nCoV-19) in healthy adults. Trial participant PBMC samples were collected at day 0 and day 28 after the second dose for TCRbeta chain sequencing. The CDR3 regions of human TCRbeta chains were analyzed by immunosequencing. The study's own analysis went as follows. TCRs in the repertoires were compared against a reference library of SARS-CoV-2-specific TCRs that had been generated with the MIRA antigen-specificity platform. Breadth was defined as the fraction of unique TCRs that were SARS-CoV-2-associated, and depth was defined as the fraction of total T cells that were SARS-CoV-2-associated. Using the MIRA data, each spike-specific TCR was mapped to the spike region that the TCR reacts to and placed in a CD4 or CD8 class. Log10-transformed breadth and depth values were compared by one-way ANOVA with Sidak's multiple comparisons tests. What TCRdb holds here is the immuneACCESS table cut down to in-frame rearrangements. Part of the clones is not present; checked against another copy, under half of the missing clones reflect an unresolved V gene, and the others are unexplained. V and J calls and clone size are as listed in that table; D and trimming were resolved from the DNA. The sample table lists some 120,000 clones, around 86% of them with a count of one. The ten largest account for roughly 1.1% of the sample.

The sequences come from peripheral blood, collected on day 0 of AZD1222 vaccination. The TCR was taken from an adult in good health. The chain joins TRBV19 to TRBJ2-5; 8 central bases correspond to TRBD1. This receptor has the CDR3 CASRRTGIQETQYF. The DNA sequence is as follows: TGTGCCAGTAGACGGACAGGGATCCAAGAGACCCAGTACTTC.